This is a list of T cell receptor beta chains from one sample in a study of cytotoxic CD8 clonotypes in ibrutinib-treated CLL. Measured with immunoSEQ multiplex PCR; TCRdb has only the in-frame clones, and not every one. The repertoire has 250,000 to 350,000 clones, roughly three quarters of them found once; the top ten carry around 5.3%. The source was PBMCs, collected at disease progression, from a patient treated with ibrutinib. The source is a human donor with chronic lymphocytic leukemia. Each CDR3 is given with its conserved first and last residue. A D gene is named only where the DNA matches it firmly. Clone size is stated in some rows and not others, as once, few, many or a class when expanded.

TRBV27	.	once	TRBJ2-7	TGTGCCAGCACGGAGGGGGCCATCGCCTACGAGCAGTACTTC	CASTEGAIAYEQYF
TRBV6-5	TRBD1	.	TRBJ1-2	TGTGCCAGCAGTTACTCGACAGGGGGAGGATCCGGTGGCTACACCTTC	CASSYSTGGGSGGYTF
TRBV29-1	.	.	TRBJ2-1	TGCAGCGTTCCTTTCTACAATGAGCAGTTCTTC	CSVPFYNEQFF
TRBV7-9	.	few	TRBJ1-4	TGTGCCAGCAGCTTAGACAGGACCTCAACTAATGAAAAACTGTTTTTT	CASSLDRTSTNEKLFF
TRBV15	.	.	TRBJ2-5	TGTGCCACCAGCAGAGTAATAGGAGAGACCCAGTACTTC	CATSRVIGETQYF
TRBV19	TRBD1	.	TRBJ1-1	TGTGCCAGTAGGGGACAGGGGGAAACTGAAGCTTTCTTT	CASRGQGETEAFF
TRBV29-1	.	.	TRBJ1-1	TGCAGCGCCCTGGGGGGTGGCACTGAAGCTTTCTTT	CSALGGGTEAFF
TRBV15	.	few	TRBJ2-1	TGTGCCACCAGCGGACCAGGGGCGGTTGAGCAGTTCTTC	CATSGPGAVEQFF
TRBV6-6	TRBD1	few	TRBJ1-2	TGTGCCAGCAGTAAGGACAGGGATGGCTACACCTTC	CASSKDRDGYTF
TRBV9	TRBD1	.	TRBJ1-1	TGTGCCAGCAGCGGACGACAGGGGGCGGATTATGGTGAAGCTTTCTTT	CASSGRQGADYGEAFF
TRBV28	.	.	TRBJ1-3	TGTGCCAGCAGTTTCAGGGGCAGGGCGACGGGAAACACCATATATTTT	CASSFRGRATGNTIYF
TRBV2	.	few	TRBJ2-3	TGTGCCAGCTCGAAAAGGACCTACCGGCGGACTGATACGCAGTATTTT	CASSKRTYRRTDTQYF
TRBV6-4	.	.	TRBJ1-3	TGTGCCAGCAGTGACTCTACTAGAGGGGCTGGAAACACCATATATTTT	CASSDSTRGAGNTIYF
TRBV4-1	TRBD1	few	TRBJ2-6	TGCGCCAGCAGCCGACCACAGGGGGCGAGCTCTGGGGCCAACGTCCTGACTTTC	CASSRPQGASSGANVLTF
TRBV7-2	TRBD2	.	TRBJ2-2	TGTGCCAGCAGCTTAGGGTGGACTAGCGGTGCCGGGGAGCTGTTTTTT	CASSLGWTSGAGELFF
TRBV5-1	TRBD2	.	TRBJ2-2	TGCGCCAGCAGCTTGTTTGCGGGACTAGCGCTAAACACCGGGGAGCTGTTTTTT	CASSLFAGLALNTGELFF
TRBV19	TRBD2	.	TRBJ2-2	TGTGCCAGTAATTTTTGGACGGCTAGCGGGTCAGAGCTGTTTTTT	CASNFWTASGSELFF
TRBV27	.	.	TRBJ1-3	TGTGCCAGCAGTTTCCAGGGACCTGGAAACACCATATATTTT	CASSFQGPGNTIYF
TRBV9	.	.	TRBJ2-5	TGTGCCAGCAGCGGCCCCGATATTCCGAGCGAGACCCAGTACTTC	CASSGPDIPSETQYF
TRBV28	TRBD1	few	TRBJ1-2	TGTGCCAGCAGGCCACCCAGGACAGGGATTAACTATGGCTACACCTTC	CASRPPRTGINYGYTF
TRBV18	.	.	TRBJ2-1	TGTGCCAGCTCACCCACAAATGGGATTAGCTCCTACAATGAGCAGTTCTTC	CASSPTNGISSYNEQFF
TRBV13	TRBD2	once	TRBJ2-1	TGTGCCAGCTTCCGCCTCGGGACTAGCAGCGCCCTGGCCTACAATGAGCAGTTCTTC	CASFRLGTSSALAYNEQFF
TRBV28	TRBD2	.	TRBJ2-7	TGTGCCAGCAGGGACAGCGGGAGGGACTCCTACGAGCAGTACTTC	CASRDSGRDSYEQYF
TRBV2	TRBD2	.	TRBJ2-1	TGTGCCAGCAGGGACCCTAGCGGGGGTAATGAGCAGTTCTTC	CASRDPSGGNEQFF
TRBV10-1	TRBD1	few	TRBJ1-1	TGCGCCAGCAGTGGGGGACAGGCGTCAGAGTTTGGCACTGAAGCTTTCTTT	CASSGGQASEFGTEAFF
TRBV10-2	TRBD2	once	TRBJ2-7	TGCGCCAGCGGCCCGGGACTAGTCCCCCACGAGCAGTACTTC	CASGPGLVPHEQYF
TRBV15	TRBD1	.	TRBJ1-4	TGTGCCACCAGCACCCGGACAGGGCGACTGTTTTTT	CATSTRTGRLFF
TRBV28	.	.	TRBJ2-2	TGTGCCAGCACTCCCGGGACGGAGAACACCGGGGAGCTGTTTTTT	CASTPGTENTGELFF
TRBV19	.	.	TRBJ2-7	TGTGCCAGTTCTTCAATAAATGGACAGAGGTACGAGCAGTACTTC	CASSSINGQRYEQYF
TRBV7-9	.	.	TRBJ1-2	TGTGCCAGCAGCGATCCAGGGGCTCTGGGTAACTATGGCTACACCTTC	CASSDPGALGNYGYTF
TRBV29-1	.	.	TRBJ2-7	.	CSVGPGLAFNEQYF
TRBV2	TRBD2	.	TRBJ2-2	TGTGCCAGCCAAACTAGCGGGAACACCGGGGAGCTGTTTTTT	CASQTSGNTGELFF
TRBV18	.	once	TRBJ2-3	TGTGCCAGCTCAGGTCTGGGAGTTACGCAGTATTTT	CASSGLGVTQYF
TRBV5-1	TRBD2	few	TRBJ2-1	TGCGCCAGCAGCCACTGGGCGGGAGTACGGTCTGAGCAGTTCTTC	CASSHWAGVRSEQFF
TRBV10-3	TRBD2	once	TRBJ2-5	TGTGCCATCAGTCCAGCGCGGGGCGGGGGAGAGACCCAGTACTTC	CAISPARGGGETQYF
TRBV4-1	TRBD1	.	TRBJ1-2	TGCGCCAGCAGCCACTTAACAGGGGGTGCGGCTTATGGCTACACCTTC	CASSHLTGGAAYGYTF
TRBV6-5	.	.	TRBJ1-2	TGTGCCAGCAGTTACTGGGTTCGAGGTGGCTACACCTTC	CASSYWVRGGYTF